The present T cell receptor beta chain was sequenced within a study of T cell changes during pregnancy in multiple sclerosis. CDR1 is SGHVS, CDR2 FQNEAQ, per germline. The germline V and J ends were trimmed by 0 bases and 3 bases, with 17 bases remaining between them. This CDR3 is built from 17 residues. TCRdb's table, derived via immunoSEQ multiplex PCR, lists solely in-frame clones and lacks some. Here the sample spans tens of thousands of clones, approximately 89% being singletons. Source: peripheral blood, taken in the second trimester of pregnancy. This TCR derives from a female donor with multiple sclerosis, enrolled in a pregnancy study. The chain links TRBV7-8 to TRBJ1-1; TRBD1 might be the D (6 bases). The CDR3 sequence is CASSLAVPTGLDTEAFF. The CDR3 bases are TGTGCCAGCAGCTTAGCAGTACCCACAGGGCTCGACACTGAAGCTTTCTTT.